This TCR beta chain was sequenced for a study of T cell responses to AZD1222 COVID-19 vaccine. Sequencing was performed with immunoSEQ multiplex PCR; in TCRdb, only in-frame clones are kept and a portion is missing. The sample shows 80,000 to 95,000 clones, about 92% of them seen only once. CDR1 and CDR2 (germline): MGHRA, YSYEKL. V lost 3 bases and J 5 bases, leaving 17 bases between the germline ends. This CDR3 spans 15 amino acids. This chain uses TRBV4-1 with TRBJ2-7; the D is unclear. This clonotype was sampled from an adult in good health. This specimen consisted of peripheral blood, obtained on day 0 of AZD1222 vaccination. The DNA of the CDR3 is TGCGCCAGCAGCCATGTTGGAAGAACACGCAACGAGCAGTACTTC. This sequence encodes CASSHVGRTRNEQYF.